This passage covers 14 T cell receptor beta chains from one sample sequenced in a study of T cells in Graves' hyperthyroidism and ophthalmopathy. Amplified regions were TCR beta CDR3 sequences from RNA transcripts. The primer set for the first-round RT-PCR of the TCR CDR3 was HTBI. TCRdb passed the multiplex PCR reads through MiXCR, listing each CDR3 protein once. This sample has approximately 610,000 distinct CDR3 sequences, with roughly 14% found just once. The sample was blood. Receptors were obtained from a woman in her forties with Graves' ophthalmopathy.

This clonotype was detected a few times. The rearrangement uses TRBV6-1 and TRBJ1-3; 7 bases are shared with TRBD1. CDR1 is MNHNS, CDR2 SASEGT, per germline. V lost 6 bases and J lost 0; bases outside the gene matches: 8. The CDR3 sequence is 16 residues long. Here the CDR3 DNA reads TGTGCCAGCAGCCTCTTGACAGGGAGCTCTGGAAACACCATATATTTT. Translation: CASSLLTGSSGNTIYF.

This clonotype occurred many times. The chain combines TRBV11-2 with TRBJ1-1, with 8 bases that match TRBD1. V lost 2 bases and J lost 2; bases outside the gene matches: 7. This CDR3 contains 16 residues. Germline lookup yields CDR1 SGHAT and CDR2 FQNNGV. The CDR3: CASSLPTGGTNTEAFF. The CDR3 bases are TGTGCCAGCAGCTTACCTACAGGGGGTACAAACACTGAAGCTTTCTTT.

This clonotype was seen more than once but under ten times. This chain links TRBV4-2 with TRBJ2-7; 9 bases agree with TRBD1. CDR1 is LGHNA, CDR2 YNFKEQ, per germline. The length of the CDR3 is 17 residues. The V segment lost 0 bases and the J segment 0 bases; nucleotides outside the gene matches: 6. The CDR3 DNA sequence: TGTGCCAGCAGCCAAGATTTACAGGGGGCAGGCTCCTACGAGCAGTACTTC. This gives the protein CASSQDLQGAGSYEQYF.

At least ten counts were recorded for this clonotype. The genes are TRBV30 and TRBJ1-1; 8 positions match TRBD1. V gave up 5 bases and J gave up 8 bases; unmatched junction bases: 7. There are 12 residues in the CDR3. The germline gives CDR1 GTSNPN, CDR2 SVGIG (reference sequence). The CDR3 reads CAWARGQAEAFF. The CDR3 DNA sequence: TGTGCCTGGGCTCGGGGACAGGCAGAAGCTTTCTTT.

This clonotype was recorded many times. The chain uses TRBV7-2 and TRBJ2-7, with D unresolved. CDR3 size: 13 residues. Germline values: CDR1 SGHTA, CDR2 FQGNSA. The germline V and J ends were trimmed by 1 base and 2 bases, with 6 bases remaining between them. CDR3: CASSLERTYEQYF. Here the CDR3 DNA reads TGTGCCAGCAGCTTAGAGCGAACCTACGAGCAGTACTTC. Supplemented by reference TRBV7-2 and TRBJ2-7, the full variable domain reads GAGVSQSPSNKVTEKGKDVELRCDPISGHTALYWYRQSLGQGLEFLIYFQGNSAPDKSGLPSDRFSAERTGGSVSTLTIQRTQQEDSAVYLCASSLERTYEQYFGPGTRLTVT.

This clonotype occurred many times. The CDR3 sequence: CASSPPQSAWGEQYF. DNA of the CDR3: TGTGCCAGCAGCCCCCCGCAGTCCGCCTGGGGTGAGCAGTACTTC. This rearrangement joins TRBV11-1 to TRBJ2-7; the D is unclear. This CDR3 spans 15 amino acids. The V gene lost 5 bases and the J gene lost 7 bases, with 21 bases spanning the gap. Germline assignment: CDR1 SGHAT and CDR2 FQDESV (reference sequence).

This clonotype was recorded many times. The J gene is TRBJ2-7, the V gene TRBV6-5; TRBD1 matches 10 bases. Germline-derived CDR1 and CDR2 are MNHEY and SVGAGI. The CDR3 loop spans 14 amino acids. Unmatched junction bases numbered 10, after V lost 7 bases and J lost 7 bases. This CDR3 is CASIRDRGFREQYF. CDR3 in DNA: TGTGCCAGCATAAGGGACAGGGGATTTCGGGAGCAGTACTTC.

This clonotype was seen many times. V gene TRBV7-2 combines with J gene TRBJ2-4; perhaps TRBD2 as D (5 bases). Per germline, CDR1 SGHTA and CDR2 FQGNSA. The CDR3 covers 15 residues. The V and J ends lost 5 bases and 4 bases respectively, with 15 bases between them. CDR3 DNA: TGTGCCAGCAGCCCCTCCGGGGTGACGAAAAACATTCAGTACTTC. Translating gives CASSPSGVTKNIQYF.

This clonotype showed up many times. The V call is TRBV7-2, the J call TRBJ2-7; the D gene is possibly TRBD1 (6 bases). The CDR3 runs to 14 residues. The germline V gene has CDR1 SGHTA and CDR2 FQGNSA. The ends were cut back, 4 bases at V and 4 bases at J, with 14 bases in the middle. The CDR3 protein is CASSYVHRVYEQYF. The CDR3 DNA is TGTGCCAGCAGCTATGTTCACAGGGTTTACGAGCAGTACTTC.

This clonotype was seen at least ten times. The gene calls are TRBV6-2 or TRBV6-3 and TRBJ2-5; TRBD2 matches 11 bases. Unmatched junction bases numbered 11, after V lost 3 bases and J lost 5 bases. The CDR3 contains 17 residues. Germline V lookup: CDR1 MNHEY, CDR2 SVGEGT. Here the CDR3 reads CASSYRPSGRYGETQYF. DNA for the CDR3: TGTGCCAGCAGTTATCGGCCTAGCGGGAGGTATGGCGAGACCCAGTACTTC.

Here the CDR3 DNA reads TGTGCCAGCAACCGATTAGCGGGGAGGTACGAGCAGTACTTC. It yields the protein CASNRLAGRYEQYF. The J gene is TRBJ2-7, the V gene TRBV28; 8 bases line up with TRBD2. CDR3 size: 14 residues. Germline-derived CDR1 and CDR2 are MDHEN and SYDVKM. Trimming took 7 bases from V and 4 from J; bases not matched to a gene: 9. Complete variable domain (other parts from reference TRBV28 and TRBJ2-7): DVKVTQSSRYLVKRTGEKVFLECVQDMDHENMFWYRQDPGLGLRLIYFSYDVKMKEKGDIPEGYSVSREKKERFSLILESASTNQTSMYLCASNRLAGRYEQYFGPGTRLTVT.

This clonotype was counted many times. This sequence joins TRBV30 and TRBJ2-7, with D tentatively TRBD2 (5 bases). Trimming removed 0 bases at V and 6 bases at J, with 12 bases between. Germline CDR1 and CDR2: GTSNPN and SVGIG (reference sequence). The CDR3 contains 13 residues. The CDR3 coding sequence is TGTGCCTGGAGTGTCCTGCTTGCGGGCGAGCAGTACTTC. Amino acids: CAWSVLLAGEQYF.

The rearrangement uses TRBV28 and TRBJ2-7; D is ambiguous. Germline loops: CDR1 MDHEN, CDR2 SYDVKM. This CDR3 has 15 amino acids. V lost 7 bases, J lost 4 bases, and 20 bases lay in between. CDR3 sequence: CASTAARTPPYEQYF. The CDR3 nucleotides read TGTGCCAGCACCGCCGCGAGGACCCCTCCTTACGAGCAGTACTTC.

This clonotype was seen at least ten times. V usage is TRBV13 and J usage is TRBJ2-5; D is unresolved. Germline loops: CDR1 PRHDT, CDR2 FYEKMQ (reference sequence). With 2 bases removed from V and 1 base from J, the gap between germline ends came to 5 bases. This CDR3 has 13 amino acids. In nucleotides, the CDR3 is TGTGCCAGCAGCTTAACCACCCAAGAGACCCAGTACTTC. This gives the protein CASSLTTQETQYF.